This T cell receptor beta chain emerged from a study of T cells in severe cutaneous drug reactions. Study-wide background: RegiSCAR criteria gave all enrolled patients a probable or definite SJS/TEN or DRESS diagnosis.

This CDR3 has 13 amino acids. Germline assignment: CDR1 LNHDA and CDR2 SQIVND (reference sequence). Study-level findings and limits: Tolerant-control and healthy-donor PBMC lacked or rarely had the public CDR3 found in blisters.

A remark on this clonotype: Its antigen is undetermined.

Carbamazepine had induced Stevens-Johnson syndrome or toxic epidermal necrolysis in the sequenced donors. TCR subtype-specific primers in iRepertoire multiplex PCR prepared libraries for bulk and single-cell sequencing. TCRdb re-analyzed the multiplex PCR reads; it lists each CDR3 protein once, without DNA. This repertoire includes tens of thousands of distinct CDR3 sequences. This clonotype originated in a human donor with toxic epidermal necrolysis, a severe cutaneous drug reaction. This chain links TRBV19 with TRBJ2-1. The sequenced material came from PBMCs. The CDR3 sequence is CASIGTPNNEQFF.